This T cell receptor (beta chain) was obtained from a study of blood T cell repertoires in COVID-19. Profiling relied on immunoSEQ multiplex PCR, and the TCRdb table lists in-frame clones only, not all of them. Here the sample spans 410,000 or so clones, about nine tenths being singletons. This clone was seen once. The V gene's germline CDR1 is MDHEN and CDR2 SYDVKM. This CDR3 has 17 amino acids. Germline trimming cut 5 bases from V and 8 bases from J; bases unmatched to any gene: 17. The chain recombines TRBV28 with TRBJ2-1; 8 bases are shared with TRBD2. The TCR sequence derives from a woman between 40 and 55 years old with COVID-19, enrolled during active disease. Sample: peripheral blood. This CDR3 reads CASSPPALAGRLDEQFF. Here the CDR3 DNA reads TGTGCCAGCAGTCCTCCCGCCTTAGCGGGGAGATTGGATGAGCAGTTCTTC.